This paragraph covers one T cell receptor (beta chain) sequence. The antigen remains unidentified. This record belongs to a study of shared clonotypes between healthy human individuals. Study outcomes and limitations: Owing to a small donor count, the genetic and exposure-history diversity represented was limited.

This CDR3 region has 15 residues. V lost 5 bases, J lost 4 bases, and 5 bases stayed unmatched. Germline V CDR1 and CDR2: SNHLY, FYNNEI. Method: immunoSEQ multiplex PCR; TCRdb's copy keeps in-frame clones and lacks some. The sample lists some 530,000 clones; roughly 80% were seen once. Researchers drew on tens of millions of PBMCs for genomic DNA from unsorted samples. The sequence was collected from a woman in her thirties or forties in good health. Some clones in this sample may be carry-over from other donors' samples. The chain is built from TRBV2 and TRBJ2-3; TRBD2 matches at 11 bases. Sequenced material: PBMCs. The CDR3 sequence is CASSLAGGGSDTQYF. The CDR3 nucleotides are TGTGCCAGCAGTTTAGCGGGAGGGGGCTCAGATACGCAGTATTTT.